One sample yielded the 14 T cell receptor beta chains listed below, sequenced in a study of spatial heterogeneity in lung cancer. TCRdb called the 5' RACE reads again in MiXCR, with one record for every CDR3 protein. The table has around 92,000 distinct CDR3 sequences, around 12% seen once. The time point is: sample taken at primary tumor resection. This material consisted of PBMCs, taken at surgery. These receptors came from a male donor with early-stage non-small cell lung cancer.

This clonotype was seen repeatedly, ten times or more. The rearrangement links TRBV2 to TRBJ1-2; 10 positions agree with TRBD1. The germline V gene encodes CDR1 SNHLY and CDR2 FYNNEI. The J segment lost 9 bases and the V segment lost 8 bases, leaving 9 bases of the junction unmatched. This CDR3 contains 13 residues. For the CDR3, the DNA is TGTGCCAGCGTAAGGGACAGGGGAATTAGCTACACCTTC. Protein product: CASVRDRGISYTF.

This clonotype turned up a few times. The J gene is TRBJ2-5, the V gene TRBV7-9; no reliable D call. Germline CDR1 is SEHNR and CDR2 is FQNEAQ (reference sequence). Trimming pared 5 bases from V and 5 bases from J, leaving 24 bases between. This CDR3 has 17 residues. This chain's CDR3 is CASSAGLAYFAEETQYF. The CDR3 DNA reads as TGTGCCAGCAGCGCAGGCCTCGCGTACTTTGCTGAGGAGACCCAGTACTTC.

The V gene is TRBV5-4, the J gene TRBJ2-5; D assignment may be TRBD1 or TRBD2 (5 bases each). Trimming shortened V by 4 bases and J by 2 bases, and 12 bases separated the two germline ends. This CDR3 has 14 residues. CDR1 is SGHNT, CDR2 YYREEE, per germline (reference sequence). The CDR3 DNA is TGTGCCAGCAGCCCGGGACCTTCACAAGAGACCCAGTACTTC. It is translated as CASSPGPSQETQYF.

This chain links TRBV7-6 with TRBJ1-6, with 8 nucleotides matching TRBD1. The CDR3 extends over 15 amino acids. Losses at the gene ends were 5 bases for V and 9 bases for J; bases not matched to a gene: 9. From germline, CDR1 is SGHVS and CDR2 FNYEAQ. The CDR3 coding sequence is TGTGCCAGCAGCCATCCGGACAGGGAAAGTTCACCCCTCCACTTT. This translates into CASSHPDRESSPLHF.

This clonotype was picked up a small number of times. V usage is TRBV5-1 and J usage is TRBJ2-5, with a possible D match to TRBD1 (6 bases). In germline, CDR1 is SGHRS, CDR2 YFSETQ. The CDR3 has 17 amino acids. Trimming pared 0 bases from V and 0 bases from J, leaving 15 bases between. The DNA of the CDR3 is TGCGCCAGCAGCTTGGGTCTACCAGGGACATACCAAGAGACCCAGTACTTC. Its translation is CASSLGLPGTYQETQYF.

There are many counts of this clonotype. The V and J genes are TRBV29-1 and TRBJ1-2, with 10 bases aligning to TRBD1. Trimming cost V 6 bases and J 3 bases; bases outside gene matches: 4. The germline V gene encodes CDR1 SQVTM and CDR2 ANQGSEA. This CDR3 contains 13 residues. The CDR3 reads CSVRQGADYGYTF. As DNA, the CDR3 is TGCAGCGTCAGACAGGGGGCTGACTATGGCTACACCTTC.

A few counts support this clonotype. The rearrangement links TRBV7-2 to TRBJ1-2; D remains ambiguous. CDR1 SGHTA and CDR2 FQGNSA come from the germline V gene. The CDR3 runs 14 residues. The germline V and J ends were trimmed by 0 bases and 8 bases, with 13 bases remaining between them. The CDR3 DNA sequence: TGTGCCAGCAGCTTAGCTTACGGGGATGGAGGCTACACCTTC. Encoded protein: CASSLAYGDGGYTF.

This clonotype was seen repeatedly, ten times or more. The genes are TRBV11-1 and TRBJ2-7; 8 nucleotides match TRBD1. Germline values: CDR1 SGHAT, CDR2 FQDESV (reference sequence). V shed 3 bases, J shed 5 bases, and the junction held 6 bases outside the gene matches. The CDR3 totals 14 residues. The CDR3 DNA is TGTGCCAGCAGCTTGGAACGGACAGGGAACGAGCAGTACTTC. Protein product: CASSLERTGNEQYF.

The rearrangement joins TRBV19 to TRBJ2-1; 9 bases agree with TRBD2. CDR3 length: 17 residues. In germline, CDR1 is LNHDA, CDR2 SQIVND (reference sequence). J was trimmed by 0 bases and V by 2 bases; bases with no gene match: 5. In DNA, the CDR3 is TGTGCCAGTAGTATACTAGCGGGGACGAGCTCCTACAATGAGCAGTTCTTC. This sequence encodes CASSILAGTSSYNEQFF. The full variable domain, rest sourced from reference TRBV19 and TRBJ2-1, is DGGITQSPKYLFRKEGQNVTLSCEQNLNHDAMYWYRQDPGQGLRLIYYSQIVNDFQKGDIAEGYSVSREKKESFPLTVTSAQKNPTAFYLCASSILAGTSSYNEQFFGPGTRLTVL.

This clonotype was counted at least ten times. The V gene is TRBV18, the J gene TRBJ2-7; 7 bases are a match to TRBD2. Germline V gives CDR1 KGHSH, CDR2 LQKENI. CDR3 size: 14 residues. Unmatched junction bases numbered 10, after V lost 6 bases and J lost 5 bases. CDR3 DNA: TGTGCCAGCTCTCCGCTAAGCGGGATAAACGAGCAGTACTTC. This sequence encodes CASSPLSGINEQYF.

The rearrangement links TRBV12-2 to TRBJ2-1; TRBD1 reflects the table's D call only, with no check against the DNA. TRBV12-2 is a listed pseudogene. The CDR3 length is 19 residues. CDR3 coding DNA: TGTGCAAGTCATCGGAAGTCATGTTTTAAGGACAGGGTCAACAATGAGCAGTTCTTC. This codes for CASHRKSCFKDRVNNEQFF.

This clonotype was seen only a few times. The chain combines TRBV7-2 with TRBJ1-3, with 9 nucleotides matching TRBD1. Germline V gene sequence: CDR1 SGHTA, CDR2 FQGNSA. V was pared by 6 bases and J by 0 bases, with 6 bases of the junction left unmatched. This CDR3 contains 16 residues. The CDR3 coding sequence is TGTGCCAGCAGGGGACAGGGAGGGAACTCTGGAAACACCATATATTTT. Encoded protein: CASRGQGGNSGNTIYF.

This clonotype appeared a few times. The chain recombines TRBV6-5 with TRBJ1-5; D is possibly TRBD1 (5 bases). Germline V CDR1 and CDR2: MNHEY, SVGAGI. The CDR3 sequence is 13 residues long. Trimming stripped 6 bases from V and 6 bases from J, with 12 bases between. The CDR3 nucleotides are TGTGCCAGCAGCCAAAGCGGGGGTCAGCCCCAGCATTTT. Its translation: CASSQSGGQPQHF.

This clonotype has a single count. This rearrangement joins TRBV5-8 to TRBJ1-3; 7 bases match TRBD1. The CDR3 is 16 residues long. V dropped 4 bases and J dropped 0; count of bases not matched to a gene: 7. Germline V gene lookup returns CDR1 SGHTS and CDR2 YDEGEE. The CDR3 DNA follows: TGTGCCAGCAGCCCGTGGGACAGTTCCTCTGGAAACACCATATATTTT. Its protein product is CASSPWDSSSGNTIYF. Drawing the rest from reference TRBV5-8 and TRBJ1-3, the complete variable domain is EAGVTQSPTHLIKTRGQQATLRCSPISGHTSVYWYQQALGLGLQFLLWYDEGEERNRGNFPPRFSGRQFPNYSSELNVNALELEDSALYLCASSPWDSSSGNTIYFGEGSWLTVV.